This T cell receptor (beta chain) is from a study of vaccination and CD4 T cells after COVID-19. About the study: Six males and four females, two of them Hispanic, were enrolled as convalescents. Study-wide points: Vaccine-specific clones in convalescent patients were spike mono-reactive in 304 of 307 cases.

Treatment in this sample: roughly 11-day PBMC culture with coronavirus spike peptide pools or control peptides (ViraFEST assay). With respect to this clonotype: Its cognate antigen is unknown.

An Oncomine TCR Beta short-read assay was used to sequence the DNA from cultured CD4+ T cells. TCRdb recomputed calls from the PCR reads with MiXCR, one row per CDR3 protein. The sample lists over 10,000 distinct CDR3 sequences; roughly 76% were seen once. Germline V CDR1 and CDR2: DFQATT, SNEGSKA (reference sequence). The CDR3 consists of 14 residues. V lost 4 bases and J lost 6, with 15 bases in between. Sequencing was done on a sample of CD4+ T cells from blood, cultured in vitro. This chain joins TRBV20-1 and TRBJ2-2; D possibly uses TRBD1 or TRBD2 (5 bases each). The TCR comes from a human donor who had recovered from COVID-19. CDR3 DNA sequence: TGCAGTGCTACACCGGGACGGAGGCCCGGGGAGCTGTTTTTT. Encoded protein: CSATPGRRPGELFF.